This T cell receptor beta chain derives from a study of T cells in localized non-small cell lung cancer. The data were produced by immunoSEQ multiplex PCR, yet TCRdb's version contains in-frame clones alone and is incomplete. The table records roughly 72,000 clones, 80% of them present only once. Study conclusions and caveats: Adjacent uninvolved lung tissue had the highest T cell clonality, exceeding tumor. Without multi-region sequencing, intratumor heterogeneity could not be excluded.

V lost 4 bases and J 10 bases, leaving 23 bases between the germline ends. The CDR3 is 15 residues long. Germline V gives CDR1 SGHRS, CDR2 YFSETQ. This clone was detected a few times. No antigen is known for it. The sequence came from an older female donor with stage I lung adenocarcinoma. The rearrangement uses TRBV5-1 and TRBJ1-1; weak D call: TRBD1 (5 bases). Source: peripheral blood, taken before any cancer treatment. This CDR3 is CASSPEGTPQGRAFF. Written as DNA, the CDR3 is TGCGCCAGCAGCCCGGAAGGGACGCCACAAGGAAGAGCTTTCTTT.